Shown below are 5 T cell receptor beta chains from a single sample sequenced in a study of technical replicates of blood from several donors (dated by TCRdb to between 2016 and 2019). To prepare the library, the immunoSEQ multiplex PCR assay was applied. TCRdb re-hosts the immuneACCESS table, in-frame sequences only. Its copies lack some clones; in the studies checked, an unresolved V gene accounts for under half of them, and the cause for the rest is not known. The table for this sample lists some 87,000 clones; around nine tenths of them were counted only once. Jointly, the top ten make up approximately 0.4% of the sample. The sample consisted of T cells isolated from PBMCs. These receptors all stem from a human donor in good health.

This clone was seen once. The rearrangement joins TRBV5-1 to TRBJ2-2; 10 positions agree with TRBD1. The CDR3 totals 18 residues. From germline, CDR1 is SGHRS and CDR2 YFSETQ. J gave up 5 bases and V 1 base, and 11 bases lay outside the gene matches. The CDR3 protein is CASSLSPGQGRSTGELFF. The CDR3 DNA sequence: TGCGCCAGCAGCTTGTCACCGGGACAGGGGAGGAGTACCGGGGAGCTGTTTTTT.

The rearrangement joins TRBV30 to TRBJ1-1; D unclear. CDR1 GTSNPN and CDR2 SVGIG come from the germline V gene (reference sequence). CDR3 length: 13 residues. V lost 3 bases and J lost 5, with 13 bases in between. For the CDR3, the DNA is TGTGCCTGGAGCCGAGCAGAGGCGACTGAAGCTTTCTTT. Translation gives CAWSRAEATEAFF.

V is TRBV2 and J is TRBJ2-6; no reliable D call. This CDR3 has 13 residues. Trimming removed 7 bases at V and 0 bases at J, with 4 bases between. Germline V lookup: CDR1 SNHLY, CDR2 FYNNEI. DNA of the CDR3: TGTGCCAGCAAGCCCTCTGGGGCCAACGTCCTGACTTTC. It specifies CASKPSGANVLTF.

V and J are TRBV4-1 and TRBJ2-4, with 7 nucleotides matching TRBD1. V lost 8 bases and J lost 0; bases outside the gene matches: 7. CDR1 MGHRA and CDR2 YSYEKL come from the germline V gene. The CDR3 extends over 15 amino acids. CDR3 loop: CASRSRGSAKNIQYF. CDR3 bases: TGCGCCAGCCGATCCAGGGGGTCAGCCAAAAACATTCAGTACTTC.

This sequence joins TRBV19 and TRBJ1-1, with D uncertain. Germline CDR1 and CDR2: LNHDA and SQIVND (reference sequence). The CDR3 contains 12 residues. V lost 7 bases, J lost 1 base, and 7 bases lay in between. The CDR3 region has the DNA TGTGCCAGTACTTCGTGGAACACTGAAGCTTTCTTT. Translated: CASTSWNTEAFF.